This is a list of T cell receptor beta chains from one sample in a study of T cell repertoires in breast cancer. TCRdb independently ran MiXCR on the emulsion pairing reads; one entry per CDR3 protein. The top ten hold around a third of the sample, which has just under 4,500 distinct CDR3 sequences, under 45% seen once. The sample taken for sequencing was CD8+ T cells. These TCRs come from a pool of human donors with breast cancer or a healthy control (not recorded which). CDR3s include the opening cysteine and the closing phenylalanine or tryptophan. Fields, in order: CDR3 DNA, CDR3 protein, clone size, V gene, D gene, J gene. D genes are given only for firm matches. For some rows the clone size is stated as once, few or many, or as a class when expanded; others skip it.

TGTGCCAGCAGCTCCCAGGGACTAGCGGGGGGACGGTCCTACAATGAGCAGTTCTTC	CASSSQGLAGGRSYNEQFF	-	TRBV13	TRBD2	TRBJ2-1
TGTGCCAGCAGCCCCGAGAAGAGCAATCAGCCCCAGCATTTT	CASSPEKSNQPQHF	-	TRBV6-5	-	TRBJ1-5
TGTGCCAGTAGATTCAAAGGGTCGGGCAATCAGCCCCAGCATTTT	CASRFKGSGNQPQHF	many	TRBV19	-	TRBJ1-5
TGCGCCAGCAGTACCCCCGGGACCTCTGACAATGAGCAGTTCTTC	CASSTPGTSDNEQFF	-	TRBV5-1	-	TRBJ2-1
TGTGCCAGCAACATCCAATCGGGGGACAGTTGGCGCTACACCTTC	CASNIQSGDSWRYTF	many	TRBV28	TRBD1	TRBJ1-2
TGCGCCAGCAGCTTGTCTCAGGGGGCAGAGTCCCAGTACTTC	CASSLSQGAESQYF	few	TRBV5-1	TRBD1	TRBJ2-5
TGCGCCAGCAGCCGTCCTGGGACTAGCGGGTCTAATGAGCAGTTCTTC	CASSRPGTSGSNEQFF	many	TRBV5-1	TRBD2	TRBJ2-1
TGCAGCCCGCAGGAGTCCTCCTACAATGAGCAGTTCTTC	CSPQESSYNEQFF	many	TRBV20-1	-	TRBJ2-1
TGTGCCAGCAGCCCCAAGGCGGGCGGGGGGGCAACAGATACGCAGTATTTT	CASSPKAGGGATDTQYF	-	TRBV11-2	TRBD2	TRBJ2-3
TGTGCCAGCAGCTCTGATACCTATCAGCCCCAGCATTTT	CASSSDTYQPQHF	many	TRBV7-2	-	TRBJ1-5
TGTGCCAGCAGCCAAGGGAAGGTCTGCTACACCTTC	CASSQGKVCYTF	-	TRBV7-2	-	TRBJ1-2
TGTGCCAGCAGCCACAATGAGCAGTTCTTC	CASSHNEQFF	many	TRBV11-2	-	TRBJ2-1
TGTGCCAGCAGCCTCATGGGGGGCCAGGGTATTGGAAACACCATATATTTT	CASSLMGGQGIGNTIYF	medium-sized	TRBV14	-	TRBJ1-3
TGTGCCAGCAGTGAAGCGGAAGGGGAATATGGCTACACCTTC	CASSEAEGEYGYTF	many	TRBV6-1	-	TRBJ1-2
TGCGCCAGCGGGACAGGAGCTAACTATAACTACACCTTC	CASGTGANYNYTF	-	TRBV5-1	TRBD1	TRBJ1-2
TGTGCCAGCAGCCCGGACGGATTCTATGGCTACACCTTC	CASSPDGFYGYTF	-	TRBV28	-	TRBJ1-2
TGTGCCAGCAAACTGGCTGAGCCCACAGATACGCAGTATTTT	CASKLAEPTDTQYF	many	TRBV28	-	TRBJ2-3
TGTGCCAGCAGCTTAGGGGGACTAGCGACCATATCCTACGAGCAGTACTTC	CASSLGGLATISYEQYF	many	TRBV11-2	TRBD2	TRBJ2-7
TGCGCCAGCAGGAGCGGGGGGACGCAGTATTTT	CASRSGGTQYF	many	TRBV10-2	TRBD2	TRBJ2-3
TGTGCCAGCAGTTACCAATCGACAGCCGGTGGCTACACCTTC	CASSYQSTAGGYTF	-	TRBV6-5	-	TRBJ1-2
TGTGCCAGTAGGGCAAAGGCCGTCGAGCCCCAGCATTTT	CASRAKAVEPQHF	-	TRBV19	-	TRBJ1-5
TGTGCCAGCAGGAAAGGGGACAGGCGAACCTTTAGCAATCAGCCCCAGCATTTT	CASRKGDRRTFSNQPQHF	few	TRBV2	TRBD1	TRBJ1-5
TGTGCCAGCTCACCACCCGCAGGGGACTATGGCTACACCTTC	CASSPPAGDYGYTF	few	TRBV18	-	TRBJ1-2
TGTGCCAGCAGTTTCGGGGACTACGAGCAGTACTTC	CASSFGDYEQYF	many	TRBV28	-	TRBJ2-7
TGTGCCAGCAGCGAACAGGGGGCCAAAAACATTCAGTACTTC	CASSEQGAKNIQYF	many	TRBV2	TRBD1	TRBJ2-4
TGTGCCAGCAGCTGGGACTCGAACACCGGGGAGCTGTTTTTT	CASSWDSNTGELFF	few	TRBV11-2	-	TRBJ2-2
TGTGCCAGCAGTGAAGTGGCCAGGGCACCTCAGGGCTATGGCTACACCTTC	CASSEVARAPQGYGYTF	many	TRBV6-1	-	TRBJ1-2
TGCGCCAGCTCACGAGGGGGTGGTACCGGGGAGCTGTTTTTT	CASSRGGGTGELFF	-	TRBV5-1	-	TRBJ2-2
TGCAGCGTTGGACAGAACTCTGGGGCCAACGTCCTGACTTTC	CSVGQNSGANVLTF	-	TRBV29-1	-	TRBJ2-6
TGCAGTGCTAGAGATCTCAGTAGGGAGGAGGCAGCGGGAGAAAGGGAGACCCAGTACTTC	CSARDLSREEAAGERETQYF	many	TRBV20-1	TRBD2	TRBJ2-5
TGTGCCAGTAAGGTGGAGCTAAGCACAGATACGCAGTATTTT	CASKVELSTDTQYF	-	TRBV19	-	TRBJ2-3
TGTGCCAGCAGTAACGGACAGGGCAACTATGGCTACACCTTC	CASSNGQGNYGYTF	-	TRBV2	TRBD1	TRBJ1-2
TGCAGTGCCCCTCGGGGAAGGGGTCAGCCCAAGCATTTT	CSAPRGRGQPKHF	-	TRBV20-1	-	TRBJ1-5